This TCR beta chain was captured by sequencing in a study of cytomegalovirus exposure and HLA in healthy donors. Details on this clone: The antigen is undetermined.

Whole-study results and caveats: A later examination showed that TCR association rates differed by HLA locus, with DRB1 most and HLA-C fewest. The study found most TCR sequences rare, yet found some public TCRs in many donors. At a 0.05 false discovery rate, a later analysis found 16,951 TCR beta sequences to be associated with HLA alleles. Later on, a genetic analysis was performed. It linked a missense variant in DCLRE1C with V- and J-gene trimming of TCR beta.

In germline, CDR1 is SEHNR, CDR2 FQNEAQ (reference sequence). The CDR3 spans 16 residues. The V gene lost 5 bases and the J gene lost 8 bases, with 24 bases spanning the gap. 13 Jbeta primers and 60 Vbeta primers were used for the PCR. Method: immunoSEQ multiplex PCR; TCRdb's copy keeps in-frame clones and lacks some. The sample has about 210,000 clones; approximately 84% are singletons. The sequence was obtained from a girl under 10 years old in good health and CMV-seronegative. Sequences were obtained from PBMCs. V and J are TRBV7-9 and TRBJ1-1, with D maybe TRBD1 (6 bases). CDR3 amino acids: CASSPPPTGAPKEAFF. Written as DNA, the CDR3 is TGTGCCAGCAGCCCACCCCCGACAGGCGCGCCGAAGGAAGCTTTCTTT.